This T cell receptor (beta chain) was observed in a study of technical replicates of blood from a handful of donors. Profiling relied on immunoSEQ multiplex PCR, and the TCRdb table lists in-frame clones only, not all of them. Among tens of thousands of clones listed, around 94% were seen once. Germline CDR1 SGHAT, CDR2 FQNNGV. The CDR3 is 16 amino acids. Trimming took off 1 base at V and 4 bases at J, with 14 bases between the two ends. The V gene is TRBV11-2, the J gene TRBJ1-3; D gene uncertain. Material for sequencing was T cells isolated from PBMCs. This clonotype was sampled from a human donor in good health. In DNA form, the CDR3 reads TGTGCCAGCAGCTTAGTTGGTCCCGGGGAAGGAAACACCATATATTTT. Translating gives CASSLVGPGEGNTIYF.